The subject of this entry is one T cell receptor beta chain. The antigen is unknown. This sample is part of a study of T cell responses to AZD1222 COVID-19 vaccine. Overall study results and limits: Clonal diversity was possibly underestimated, and the donors were mostly white British, with more females. There were repertoire samples only from the period after the peak T cell response. Following two doses of AZD1222, Spike-specific TCR breadth and depth rose. Just a handful of people given AZD1222 tested seropositive at baseline.

Germline V lookup: CDR1 SGHTS, CDR2 YDEGEE. Trimming pared 0 bases from V and 12 bases from J, leaving 10 bases between. This CDR3 is 11 amino acids long. Assay: immunoSEQ multiplex PCR; the TCRdb copy retains only in-frame clones and omits some. The data contain 130,000 to 150,000 clones, around 89% of them singletons. The source was peripheral blood, collected on day 0 of AZD1222 vaccination. This TCR was recovered from an adult in good health. This rearrangement joins TRBV5-8 to TRBJ2-7; no reliable D call. CDR3 bases: TGTGCCAGCAGCTTGGGGCGGAAGACGTACTTC. As protein: CASSLGRKTYF.